This TCR beta chain was captured in a study of blood T cell repertoires in COVID-19. Study at large: Sample material is recorded as cDNA or gDNA derived from T cells, B-cell-depleted T cells, or PBMCs.

The assay was immunoSEQ multiplex PCR, and TCRdb's table has in-frame clones only and misses some. The sample includes roughly 260,000 clones, approximately 89% of them seen just once. CDR1 SGHTA and CDR2 FQGNSA come from the germline V gene. The CDR3 totals 16 residues. V was trimmed by 5 bases and J by 0 bases, leaving 11 bases between them. The rearrangement links TRBV7-2 to TRBJ2-6; D remains ambiguous. The clonotype comes from a woman between 50 and 59 years old with acute or convalescent COVID-19. The sequencing sample was made of peripheral blood. The CDR3 here is CASSPAAVSGANVLTF. CDR3 DNA sequence: TGTGCCAGCAGCCCCGCGGCCGTCTCTGGGGCCAACGTCCTGACTTTC. The variable domain in full, completed from reference TRBV7-2 and TRBJ2-6, reads GAGVSQSPSNKVTEKGKDVELRCDPISGHTALYWYRQSLGQGLEFLIYFQGNSAPDKSGLPSDRFSAERTGGSVSTLTIQRTQQEDSAVYLCASSPAAVSGANVLTFGAGSRLTVL.